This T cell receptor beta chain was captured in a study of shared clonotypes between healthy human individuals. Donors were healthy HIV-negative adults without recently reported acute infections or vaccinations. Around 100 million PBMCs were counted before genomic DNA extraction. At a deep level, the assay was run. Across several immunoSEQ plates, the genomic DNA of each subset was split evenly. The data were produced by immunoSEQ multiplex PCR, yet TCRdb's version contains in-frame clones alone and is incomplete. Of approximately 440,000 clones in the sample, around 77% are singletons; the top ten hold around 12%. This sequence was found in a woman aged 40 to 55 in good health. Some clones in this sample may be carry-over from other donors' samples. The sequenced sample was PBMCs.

CDR3 DNA: TGTGCAAGTCGCTTAGTGTCGTCCCGCGCGGGAGAGACCCAGTACTTC. This translates into CASRLVSSRAGETQYF. This chain joins TRBV12-2 and TRBJ2-5; the table calls TRBD2, which could not be checked here. TRBV12-2 is noted as a pseudogene. This CDR3 is 16 amino acids long.